This T cell receptor (beta chain) was sequenced for a study of T cells in Graves' hyperthyroidism and ophthalmopathy. Many counts were recorded for this clonotype. RNA transcripts were the template for amplifying TCR beta CDR3 regions. The TCR CDR3 was amplified in a first-round RT-PCR using the HTBI primer set. A single record per CDR3 protein comes from TCRdb applying MiXCR to the multiplex PCR reads. The data hold about 640,000 distinct CDR3 sequences, with around 13% observed a single time. After removal of 4 bases from V and 7 bases from J, the junction contained 9 bases not matched to a gene. Per germline, CDR1 SGHAT and CDR2 FQNNGV. This CDR3 is 15 amino acids long.

The TCR originated in a woman aged 50 to 60 with Graves' ophthalmopathy. Sequencing input: blood. The chain recombines TRBV11-2 with TRBJ2-2, with 7 bases aligning to TRBD2. CDR3 residues: CASSYRQAGIGELFF. The CDR3 nucleotides read TGTGCCAGCAGCTACCGGCAAGCGGGAATCGGGGAGCTGTTTTTT.